Listed here is a single T cell receptor beta chain. A junction boundary mismatches the germline segment, possibly from a read error. The data are from a study of blood T cells in healthy people across ages. Germline CDR1 and CDR2: DFQATT and SNEGSKA (reference sequence). The CDR3 runs 14 residues. Each donor was a healthy Caucasian individual from Russia, aged roughly 6 to 90. The second PCR ran about 6 to 12 cycles with a sample-barcoded 5' primer and J-beta primers. Every sample returned 3 million or more CDR3-containing paired-end reads. TCRdb re-derived calls from the 5' RACE reads in MiXCR, one entry per CDR3 protein. This sample has 1.5 million to 2 million distinct CDR3 sequences, with roughly 49% found just once.

The sequenced sample consisted of blood. The source of this sequence is a woman aged 40-49 years in good health. V usage is TRBV20-1 and J usage is TRBJ1-6, with D unresolved. The CDR3 is CGARTDGMDSPLHF. The CDR3 DNA is TGCGGTGCCAGGACGGATGGAATGGATTCACCCCTCCACTTT.